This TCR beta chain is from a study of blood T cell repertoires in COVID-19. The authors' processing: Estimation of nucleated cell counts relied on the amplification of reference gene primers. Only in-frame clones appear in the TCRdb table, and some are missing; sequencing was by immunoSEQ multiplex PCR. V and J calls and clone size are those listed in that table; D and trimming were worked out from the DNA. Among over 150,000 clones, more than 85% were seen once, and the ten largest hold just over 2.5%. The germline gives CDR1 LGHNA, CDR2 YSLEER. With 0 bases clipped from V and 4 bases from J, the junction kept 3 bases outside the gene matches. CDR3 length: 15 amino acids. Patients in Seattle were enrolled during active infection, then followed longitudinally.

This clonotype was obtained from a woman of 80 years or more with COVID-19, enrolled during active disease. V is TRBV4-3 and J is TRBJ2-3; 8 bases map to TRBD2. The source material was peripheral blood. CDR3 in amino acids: CASSQEREVSDTQYF. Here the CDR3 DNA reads TGCGCCAGCAGCCAAGAGCGGGAGGTATCAGATACGCAGTATTTT.